Below are 30 T cell receptor beta chains sequenced from a single sample in a study of T cell repertoires in ileal Crohn's disease. Assay used: immunoSEQ multiplex PCR; TCRdb lists only in-frame clones, some missing. The table lists around 17,000 clones, approximately 86% of them singletons, with around 5.6% in the top ten. Sequences were obtained from ileal tissue. The receptors originated from an adult with Crohn's disease.

In this sample, this clone turned up once. This chain uses TRBV13 with TRBJ2-7, with TRBD2 matching 7 bases. The length of the CDR3 is 14 residues. Per the germline V gene, CDR1 is PRHDT and CDR2 is FYEKMQ (reference sequence). With V trimmed by 4 bases and J by 3 bases, 6 bases remained unmatched. CDR3 sequence (DNA): TGTGCCAGCAGCTCCGGACTAGTTGTCTACGAGCAGTACTTC. Translated: CASSSGLVVYEQYF. Based on the CDR3 plus reference TRBV13 and TRBJ2-7, the full variable domain is AAGVIQSPRHLIKEKRETATLKCYPIPRHDTVYWYQQGPGQDPQFLISFYEKMQSDKGSIPDRFSAQQFSDYHSELNMSSLELGDSALYFCASSSGLVVYEQYFGPGTRLTVT.

The CDR3 region has the DNA TGTGCCAGCCAACGGGAGCCCTACACAGATACGCAGTATTTT. Amino acids: CASQREPYTDTQYF. This chain uses TRBV2 with TRBJ2-3; D might be TRBD2 (6 bases). Germline V gene sequence: CDR1 SNHLY, CDR2 FYNNEI. The ends were cut back, 8 bases at V and 2 bases at J, with 14 bases in the middle. The CDR3 spans 14 residues.

This clone was detected only a few times. The genes are TRBV28 and TRBJ2-7; D is undetermined. The CDR3 has 11 amino acids. V lost 2 bases and J lost 6, with 5 bases in between. The germline V gene has CDR1 MDHEN and CDR2 SYDVKM. CDR3 nucleotides: TGTGCCAGCAGTTTAGAGCTCGAGCAGTACTTC. This translates into CASSLELEQYF.

The chain joins TRBV29-1 to TRBJ1-2, with 7 bases identical to TRBD1. V was pared by 5 bases and J by 1 base, with 4 bases of the junction left unmatched. Germline CDR1 SQVTM, CDR2 ANQGSEA. The CDR3 contains 13 residues. In DNA, the CDR3 is TGCAGCGTTCGACAGGGCGGTAACTATGGCTACACCTTC. Its translation: CSVRQGGNYGYTF.

The J gene is TRBJ1-6, the V gene TRBV7-6; tentatively, D is TRBD1 (6 bases). The germline CDR1 and CDR2 sequences are SGHVS and FNYEAQ. Trimming stripped 8 bases from V and 4 bases from J, with 18 bases between. CDR3 length: 16 residues. The CDR3 DNA follows: TGTGCCAGCCGACCGGGACAAGGGGGATATAATTCACCCCTCCACTTT. Encoded protein: CASRPGQGGYNSPLHF. Complete variable domain (other parts from reference TRBV7-6 and TRBJ1-6): GAGVSQSPRYKVTKRGQDVALRCDPISGHVSLYWYRQALGQGPEFLTYFNYEAQQDKSGLPNDRFSAERPEGSISTLTIQRTEQRDSAMYRCASRPGQGGYNSPLHFGNGTRLTVT.

V gene TRBV30 combines with J gene TRBJ1-1; TRBD1 might be the D (5 bases). Germline V gene data show CDR1 as GTSNPN and CDR2 as SVGIG (reference sequence). V lost 2 bases, J lost 1 base, and 8 bases lay in between. This CDR3 contains 13 residues. Here the CDR3 DNA reads TGTGCCTGGAGTAGACAGCAGAACACTGAAGCTTTCTTT. This gives the protein CAWSRQQNTEAFF.

This chain joins TRBV5-1 and TRBJ2-3; TRBD2 might be the D (6 bases). CDR1 SGHRS and CDR2 YFSETQ come from the germline V gene. This CDR3 region has 14 residues. Trimming took off 1 base at V and 6 bases at J, with 12 bases between the two ends. The CDR3 region has the DNA TGCGCCAGCAGCTTGCAGAGGGCGGGGGATACGCAGTATTTT. This codes for CASSLQRAGDTQYF.

V is TRBV5-6 and J is TRBJ2-1, with D possibly TRBD1 on 5 matching bases. V lost 0 bases, J lost 4 bases, and 17 bases lay in between. The CDR3 has 17 amino acids. Germline V gives CDR1 SGHDT, CDR2 YYEEEE. The CDR3 DNA is TGTGCCAGCAGCTTGGTCACATCAAGGGGTAAATACAATGAGCAGTTCTTC. Its protein product is CASSLVTSRGKYNEQFF.

The genes are TRBV23-1 and TRBJ1-1; D is uncertain. TRBV23-1 is known as an ORF, though its function is uncertain. V was cut by 0 bases and J by 0 bases, with 14 bases left in between. The CDR3 length is 17 residues. This CDR3 is CASSQSIGKCMNTEAFF. CDR3 in DNA: TGCGCCAGCAGTCAATCGATCGGGAAGTGTATGAACACTGAAGCTTTCTTT.

The chain carries TRBV5-6 and TRBJ1-2; D gene uncertain. Trimming pared 5 bases from V and 5 bases from J, leaving 13 bases between. There are 13 residues in the CDR3. CDR1 is SGHDT and CDR2 is YYEEEE in the germline V gene. The CDR3 is CASRDMGGYGYTF. CDR3 coding DNA: TGTGCCAGCAGGGATATGGGAGGGTATGGCTACACCTTC. Supplemented by reference TRBV5-6 and TRBJ1-2, the full variable domain reads DAGVTQSPTHLIKTRGQQVTLRCSPKSGHDTVSWYQQALGQGPQFIFQYYEEEERQRGNFPDRFSGHQFPNYSSELNVNALLLGDSALYLCASRDMGGYGYTFGSGTRLTVV.

The chain recombines TRBV2 with TRBJ2-7; a weak D match, TRBD2 (6 bases). The CDR3 has 16 amino acids. V lost 7 bases and J 4 bases, leaving 23 bases between the germline ends. Germline CDR1 and CDR2: SNHLY and FYNNEI. CDR3 DNA sequence: TGTGCCAGCACCCCTTCAGGAGGGGCCGGAGGATACGAGCAGTACTTC. This sequence encodes CASTPSGGAGGYEQYF.

A remark on this clone: At one end, the junction sequence differs from germline, possibly due to a read error. This chain joins TRBV30 and TRBJ1-4; 7 nucleotides match TRBD1. The CDR3 loop spans 14 amino acids. Germline CDR1 reads GTSNPN; CDR2 reads SVGIG (reference sequence). This chain's CDR3 is CAWSRGQTTEKLFF. CDR3 in DNA: TGTGCCTGGAGCCGGGGACAGACTACTGAAAAACTGTTTTTT.

The chain couples TRBV18 to TRBJ1-3; tentative D call: TRBD1 (5 bases). Per the germline V gene, CDR1 is KGHSH and CDR2 is LQKENI. The CDR3 contains 16 residues. V dropped 0 bases and J dropped 0 bases, with 9 bases sitting between them. CDR3 sequence (DNA): TGTGCCAGCTCACCACCCCGGACACGCTCTGGAAACACCATATATTTT. This translates into CASSPPRTRSGNTIYF.

The rearrangement joins TRBV20-1 to TRBJ1-1, with no clear D. Trimming shortened V by 3 bases and J by 10 bases, and 12 bases separated the two germline ends. Germline values: CDR1 DFQATT, CDR2 SNEGSKA (reference sequence). The CDR3 totals 11 residues. CDR3 loop: CSASITEGAFF. CDR3 bases: TGCAGTGCTAGTATTACCGAGGGAGCTTTCTTT.

V is TRBV19 and J is TRBJ2-7; 7 bases align to TRBD1. CDR3 length: 15 amino acids. CDR1 and CDR2 from the germline V gene are LNHDA and SQIVND (reference sequence). The V segment lost 1 base and the J segment 2 bases; nucleotides outside the gene matches: 5. CDR3 DNA sequence: TGTGCCAGTAGTATAGTTCCCGGGACAGCCTACGAGCAGTACTTC. This encodes CASSIVPGTAYEQYF.

This chain joins TRBV11-2 and TRBJ2-7; 14 positions agree with TRBD2. CDR3 length equals 20 residues. Germline CDR1 and CDR2: SGHAT and FQNNGV. V lost 0 bases and J lost 9; bases outside the gene matches: 19. CDR3 residues: CASSLDPGFSGTSGSRGQYF. The CDR3 DNA reads TGTGCCAGCAGCTTAGATCCAGGGTTTTCCGGGACTAGCGGGAGCAGGGGGCAGTACTTC. The full variable domain, with the rest looked up from reference TRBV11-2 and TRBJ2-7, is EAGVAQSPRYKIIEKRQSVAFWCNPISGHATLYWYQQILGQGPKLLIQFQNNGVVDDSQLPKDRFSAERLKGVDSTLKIQPAKLEDSAVYLCASSLDPGFSGTSGSRGQYFGPGTRLTVT.

The sample holds a few counts of this clone. The J gene is TRBJ2-1, the V gene TRBV5-5; 7 nucleotides line up with TRBD1. Germline values: CDR1 SGHKS, CDR2 YYEKEE (reference sequence). Trimming at V came to 3 bases and at J to 4 bases, leaving 7 bases not matched to a gene. The CDR3 contains 15 residues. The CDR3 bases are TGTGCCAGCAGCTCCCGACAGGGTCGGTACAATGAGCAGTTCTTC. Amino acids: CASSSRQGRYNEQFF.

The chain couples TRBV19 to TRBJ1-2; 8 positions agree with TRBD1. Germline V gene data show CDR1 as LNHDA and CDR2 as SQIVND (reference sequence). After removal of 9 bases from V and 5 bases from J, the junction contained 5 bases not matched to a gene. The CDR3 runs 12 residues. CDR3 region: CASGQGLYGYTF. Here the CDR3 DNA reads TGTGCCAGCGGACAGGGCCTGTATGGCTACACCTTC.

The sample holds one count of this clone. The chain employs TRBV19 and TRBJ2-7; 12 bases are shared with TRBD2. The ends lost 4 bases at V and 2 bases at J; junction bases unmatched: 9. Germline CDR1 LNHDA, CDR2 SQIVND (reference sequence). CDR3 length: 17 amino acids. In DNA form, the CDR3 reads TGTGCCAGTAGTACCGGACTAGCGGGATATGGGACCTACGAGCAGTACTTC. Translating gives CASSTGLAGYGTYEQYF.

This chain uses TRBV2 with TRBJ2-1; 7 bases are a match to TRBD2. V shed 3 bases, J shed 2 bases, and the junction held 1 base outside the gene matches. There are 14 residues in the CDR3. Looked up from germline, CDR1 is SNHLY and CDR2 is FYNNEI. The CDR3, as DNA: TGTGCCAGCAGTGAGGGGAGGGCCTACAATGAGCAGTTCTTC. Protein product: CASSEGRAYNEQFF.

The CDR3 region has the DNA TGTGCCAGCAGCGGGGGACTAGCGGGAGGGAGGGAGCAGTTCTTC. Amino acids: CASSGGLAGGREQFF. This chain uses TRBV5-6 with TRBJ2-1, with 16 bases aligning to TRBD2. Germline CDR1 reads SGHDT; CDR2 reads YYEEEE. V trimming: 4 bases; J trimming: 10 bases; junction bases outside the gene matches: 5. CDR3 length: 15 residues.

This clone is a singleton in its sample. The rearrangement joins TRBV18 to TRBJ1-4; D is undetermined. Germline CDR1 KGHSH, CDR2 LQKENI. Deletions cut 2 bases from V and 0 bases from J, with 13 bases between. The CDR3 consists of 17 residues. The CDR3: CASSPADILATNEKLFF. For the CDR3, the DNA is TGTGCCAGCTCACCAGCCGACATCCTCGCAACTAATGAAAAACTGTTTTTT.

The CDR3 DNA follows: TGTGCCAGCTCACGGGGGGCTAACTATGGCTACACCTTC. This encodes CASSRGANYGYTF. The rearrangement links TRBV18 to TRBJ1-2; weak D call: TRBD1 (5 bases). Trimming removed 4 bases from V and 0 bases from J, with 6 bases in between. Germline V CDR1 and CDR2: KGHSH, LQKENI. The CDR3 is 13 amino acids.

This clone was counted a single time. Other DNA sequences in the same sample also yield this CDR3. V usage is TRBV5-1 and J usage is TRBJ2-7, with 11 bases matching TRBD1. In germline, CDR1 is SGHRS, CDR2 YFSETQ. V shed 4 bases, J shed 7 bases, and the junction held 7 bases outside the gene matches. The CDR3 totals 14 residues. The CDR3 loop reads CASSTGTGGREQYF. CDR3 in DNA: TGCGCCAGCAGCACAGGGACAGGGGGTCGGGAGCAGTACTTC.

The chain couples TRBV25-1 to TRBJ2-5; TRBD1 is a possible D gene (5 bases). The V end lost 2 bases, the J end lost 5 bases, and 9 bases lay between the germline ends. The CDR3 is made up of 13 amino acids. Germline lookup yields CDR1 MGHDK and CDR2 SYGVNS. The CDR3 DNA reads TGTGCCAGCAGTGAACCGACAGAGGAGACCCAGTACTTC. This sequence encodes CASSEPTEETQYF.

The V call is TRBV6-5, the J call TRBJ1-6, with no clear D. V was shortened by 7 bases and J by 2 bases, with 9 bases between the two germline ends. Germline V lookup: CDR1 MNHEY, CDR2 SVGAGI. CDR3 length: 14 residues. CDR3 DNA: TGTGCCAGCAAAGACAATCCCTATAATTCACCCCTCCACTTT. This translates into CASKDNPYNSPLHF.

The J gene is TRBJ2-7, the V gene TRBV19; D might be TRBD2 (6 bases). The CDR3 is made up of 13 amino acids. CDR1 is LNHDA, CDR2 SQIVND, per germline (reference sequence). Trimming removed 3 bases from V and 4 bases from J, with 10 bases in between. This CDR3 reads CASSIGAGYEQYF. CDR3 in DNA: TGTGCCAGTAGTATCGGGGCGGGATACGAGCAGTACTTC. The full variable domain, completed using reference TRBV19 and TRBJ2-7, is DGGITQSPKYLFRKEGQNVTLSCEQNLNHDAMYWYRQDPGQGLRLIYYSQIVNDFQKGDIAEGYSVSREKKESFPLTVTSAQKNPTAFYLCASSIGAGYEQYFGPGTRLTVT.

This rearrangement joins TRBV28 to TRBJ1-5; D is unresolved. V was trimmed by 6 bases and J by 1 base, leaving 16 bases between them. Germline V gene sequence: CDR1 MDHEN, CDR2 SYDVKM. This CDR3 has 16 amino acids. For the CDR3, the DNA is TGTGCCAGCAGCCATGAGGGCGGGAGGAGCAATCAGCCCCAGCATTTT. Its translation is CASSHEGGRSNQPQHF.

V is TRBV19 and J is TRBJ1-1; the D gene is possibly TRBD1 (6 bases). Germline CDR1 is LNHDA and CDR2 is SQIVND (reference sequence). Trimming pared 4 bases from V and 9 bases from J, leaving 12 bases between. This CDR3 has 12 residues. CDR3 coding DNA: TGTGCCAGTAGTACACCGGGACAACAAGCTTTCTTT. Its translation: CASSTPGQQAFF.

In this sample, this clone turned up once. The V gene is TRBV4-1, the J gene TRBJ2-7; 8 positions agree with TRBD1. CDR1 and CDR2 (germline): MGHRA, YSYEKL. V shed 4 bases, J shed 4 bases, and the junction held 3 bases outside the gene matches. The CDR3 consists of 13 residues. The CDR3 loop is CASSPRTGYEQYF. The CDR3 DNA reads as TGCGCCAGCAGCCCTAGGACAGGGTACGAGCAGTACTTC.